The 26 T cell receptor beta chains below all came from one sample that was sequenced in a study of early T cells in non-severe SARS-CoV-2 infection. From the 5' RACE reads, TCRdb called clonotypes with MiXCR, one entry per CDR3 protein. The sample records about 72,000 distinct CDR3 sequences, 10% being singletons. The sample was whole blood, taken at baseline. These receptors all stem from an adult who was a healthcare worker with PCR-confirmed SARS-CoV-2 infection or an uninfected control (not recorded which).

This clonotype was picked up many times. This sequence joins TRBV12-3 or TRBV12-4 and TRBJ1-6; no clear D gene. Trimming left V 4 bases short and J 4 bases short, with 11 bases between. The CDR3 runs to 15 residues. In DNA, the CDR3 is TGTGCCAGCAGTTCTGGGAACTTTTATAATTCACCCCTCCACTTT. This gives the protein CASSSGNFYNSPLHF.

This clonotype was picked up a small number of times. V and J are TRBV11-2 and TRBJ2-2; 11 bases map to TRBD1. The CDR3 sequence is 16 residues long. V dropped 5 bases and J dropped 4; count of bases not matched to a gene: 6. CDR1 and CDR2 from the germline V gene are SGHAT and FQNNGV. CDR3 sequence: CASSPGTGGPTGELFF. In DNA form, the CDR3 reads TGTGCCAGCAGCCCCGGGACAGGGGGGCCCACCGGGGAGCTGTTTTTT. The whole variable domain, remainder taken from reference TRBV11-2 and TRBJ2-2, is EAGVAQSPRYKIIEKRQSVAFWCNPISGHATLYWYQQILGQGPKLLIQFQNNGVVDDSQLPKDRFSAERLKGVDSTLKIQPAKLEDSAVYLCASSPGTGGPTGELFFGEGSRLTVL.

This clonotype was detected a few times. CDR3 nucleotide sequence: TGTGCCAGCAGCAGCAGGAGGGGGGACAATGAGCAGTTCTTC. It codes for CASSSRRGDNEQFF. V is TRBV7-2 and J is TRBJ2-1; the D call may be TRBD1 or TRBD2 (6 bases each). CDR1 and CDR2 from the germline V gene are SGHTA and FQGNSA. V was clipped by 5 bases and J by 5 bases, with 13 bases between them. The CDR3 extends over 14 amino acids.

The chain employs TRBV20-1 and TRBJ1-6; a possible D gene is TRBD1 (6 bases). CDR1 is DFQATT, CDR2 SNEGSKA, per germline (reference sequence). The CDR3 loop spans 16 amino acids. Trimming took off 1 base at V and 1 base at J, with 11 bases between the two ends. The CDR3 region has the DNA TGCAGTGCTAGAGTGCCAGGGGAGTCCTATAATTCACCCCTCCACTTT. Its translation is CSARVPGESYNSPLHF.

A few counts support this clonotype. The chain uses TRBV4-2 and TRBJ1-2; tentatively, D is TRBD1 (6 bases). Trimming removed 5 bases at V and 0 bases at J, with 22 bases between. Germline V gives CDR1 LGHNA, CDR2 YNFKEQ. This CDR3 is 18 amino acids long. The CDR3 bases are TGTGCCAGCAGCAGGGTAGGAGCAGGGGCTGGGGCTAACTATGGCTACACCTTC. This encodes CASSRVGAGAGANYGYTF.

The chain is built from TRBV3-1 and TRBJ1-1, with D possibly being TRBD1 (6 bases). CDR1 LGHDT and CDR2 YNNKEL come from the germline V gene (reference sequence). V lost 3 bases to trimming and J lost 1 base, with 9 bases between them. The CDR3 extends over 14 amino acids. Here the CDR3 reads CASSHQGTNTEAFF. CDR3 nucleotide sequence: TGTGCCAGCAGCCATCAGGGGACGAACACTGAAGCTTTCTTT.

Ten or more counts support this clonotype. This chain joins TRBV5-1 and TRBJ2-3; TRBD2 aligns across 9 bases. Germline-derived CDR1 and CDR2 are SGHRS and YFSETQ. The J segment lost 4 bases and the V segment lost 2 bases, leaving 8 bases of the junction unmatched. The CDR3 is made up of 16 amino acids. The CDR3 DNA follows: TGCGCCAGCAGCTTCGACCTAGCGGGGATTGCAGATACGCAGTATTTT. It yields the protein CASSFDLAGIADTQYF.

This clonotype has only a few counts. CDR3 loop: CASRPGPTGGSYNEQFF. CDR3 DNA sequence: TGTGCCAGCAGACCGGGGCCGACAGGGGGCTCCTACAATGAGCAGTTCTTC. The rearrangement uses TRBV6-2 or TRBV6-3 and TRBJ2-1, with 9 bases identical to TRBD1. This CDR3 has 17 residues. Germline V lookup: CDR1 MNHEY, CDR2 SVGEGT. Germline trimming cut 6 bases from V and 0 bases from J; bases unmatched to any gene: 9.

This clonotype showed up just a few times. In DNA form, the CDR3 reads TGTGCCTGGAGTCGCACAGGGCTCGAGCAGTACTTC. Amino acids: CAWSRTGLEQYF. The chain has TRBV30 and TRBJ2-7; possible D gene TRBD1, 6 bases. The germline gives CDR1 GTSNPN, CDR2 SVGIG (reference sequence). The CDR3 contains 12 residues. Trimming cost V 2 bases and J 6 bases, with 11 bases left between them.

This clonotype appeared a few times. This chain joins TRBV11-2 and TRBJ2-3; TRBD1 or TRBD2 may be the D gene (5 bases each). The CDR3 has 15 amino acids. The germline V gene encodes CDR1 SGHAT and CDR2 FQNNGV. The ends were cut back, 4 bases at V and 1 base at J, with 12 bases in the middle. CDR3 coding DNA: TGTGCCAGCAGCTCCCAGGGAGCCCGCACAGATACGCAGTATTTT. Its protein is CASSSQGARTDTQYF.

This clonotype was detected ten times or more. The chain recombines TRBV20-1 with TRBJ2-3; TRBD1 agrees at 8 bases. V lost 5 bases to trimming and J lost 0 bases; unmatched junction nucleotides: 4. Per the germline V gene, CDR1 is DFQATT and CDR2 is SNEGSKA (reference sequence). The CDR3 runs to 14 residues. The CDR3 DNA is TGCAGTGCTCTGCGACAGGGGAGCACAGATACGCAGTATTTT. The encoded protein is CSALRQGSTDTQYF.

The chain joins TRBV20-1 to TRBJ2-3; tentatively, D is TRBD2 (5 bases). There are 15 residues in the CDR3. Germline values: CDR1 DFQATT, CDR2 SNEGSKA (reference sequence). V was clipped by 0 bases and J by 1 base, with 11 bases between them. Written as DNA, the CDR3 is TGCAGTGCTAGAGATCTGGACTTGGGCACAGATACGCAGTATTTT. Translation gives CSARDLDLGTDTQYF.

The rearrangement links TRBV6-5 to TRBJ2-7; D gene unclear. V lost 0 bases and J lost 2, with 11 bases in between. This CDR3 has 15 amino acids. CDR1 is MNHEY and CDR2 is SVGAGI in the germline V gene. As DNA, the CDR3 is TGTGCCAGCAGTTACTCGACGGCAGGTCCCTACGAGCAGTACTTC. Its protein product is CASSYSTAGPYEQYF.

The sample holds many counts of this clonotype. V gene TRBV30 combines with J gene TRBJ2-5; the D is unclear. CDR1 is GTSNPN, CDR2 SVGIG, per germline (reference sequence). CDR3 length equals 12 residues. V lost 0 bases and J 5 bases, leaving 7 bases between the germline ends. The chain's CDR3 is CAWSVLGETQYF. CDR3 DNA sequence: TGTGCCTGGAGTGTACTTGGGGAGACCCAGTACTTC. The entire variable domain, with the rest obtained from reference TRBV30 and TRBJ2-5, is as follows: SQTIHQWPATLVQPVGSPLSLECTVEGTSNPNLYWYRQAAGRGLQLLFYSVGIGQISSEVPQNLSASRPQDRQFILSSKKLLLSDSGFYLCAWSVLGETQYFGPGTRLLVL.

The sample holds a few counts of this clonotype. This chain links TRBV11-2 with TRBJ2-4; D perhaps matches TRBD2 (6 bases). The germline V gene has CDR1 SGHAT and CDR2 FQNNGV. This CDR3 is 15 amino acids long. V lost 3 bases to trimming and J lost 5 bases, with 14 bases between them. Written as DNA, the CDR3 is TGTGCCAGCAGCTTTTATCAGGAGGGACAAAACATTCAGTACTTC. Protein sequence: CASSFYQEGQNIQYF.

This clonotype has a handful of counts. The chain links TRBV6-5 to TRBJ2-3, with D hard to call. V shed 6 bases and J shed 0 bases, with 13 bases lying between them. Per germline, CDR1 MNHEY and CDR2 SVGAGI. This CDR3 is 15 amino acids long. CDR3 loop: CASRYGQRSTDTQYF. The CDR3 DNA is TGTGCCAGCAGATACGGCCAGAGAAGCACAGATACGCAGTATTTT.

In this sample, this clonotype turned up a few times. CDR3 residues: CASSQELRGHTQYF. The CDR3 coding sequence is TGCGCCAGCAGCCAAGAGCTAAGGGGCCATACGCAGTATTTT. The chain is built from TRBV4-1 and TRBJ2-3; tentatively, D is TRBD1 (5 bases). The CDR3 has 14 residues. CDR1 and CDR2 (germline): MGHRA, YSYEKL. V was cut by 0 bases and J by 7 bases, with 11 bases left in between.

This clonotype was recorded at least ten times. The CDR3 protein is CASRTTGAPEKLFF. The CDR3 DNA reads TGTGCCAGCAGAACGACAGGGGCGCCGGAAAAACTGTTTTTT. The rearrangement uses TRBV2 and TRBJ1-4; 8 nucleotides agree with TRBD1. Germline CDR1 and CDR2: SNHLY and FYNNEI. The trim removed 6 bases at V and 8 bases at J, leaving 8 bases unmatched. This CDR3 contains 14 residues.

There are a few counts of this clonotype. The CDR3 protein is CAPGDSGGGHNEQFF. CDR3 nucleotide sequence: TGTGCCCCCGGGGATAGCGGGGGGGGGCACAATGAGCAGTTCTTC. The rearrangement joins TRBV7-9 to TRBJ2-1, with 11 positions matching TRBD2. CDR1 and CDR2 (germline): SEHNR, FQNEAQ (reference sequence). Trimming at V came to 11 bases and at J to 5 bases, leaving 11 bases not matched to a gene. There are 15 residues in the CDR3. Together with reference TRBV7-9 and TRBJ2-1, the CDR3 gives the full variable domain: DTGVSQNPRHKITKRGQNVTFRCDPISEHNRLYWYRQTLGQGPEFLTYFQNEAQLEKSRLLSDRFSAERPKGSFSTLEIQRTEQGDSAMYLCAPGDSGGGHNEQFFGPGTRLTVL.

This clonotype was counted a few times. The chain uses TRBV30 and TRBJ2-2, with D possibly being TRBD2 (5 bases). Germline-derived CDR1 and CDR2 are GTSNPN and SVGIG (reference sequence). With 0 bases removed from V and 5 bases from J, the gap between germline ends came to 13 bases. The CDR3 runs to 15 residues. The CDR3 reads CAWSVIPGLTGELFF. CDR3 bases: TGTGCCTGGAGTGTAATTCCGGGGTTAACCGGGGAGCTGTTTTTT.

The table lists this clonotype with many counts. The chain has TRBV24-1 and TRBJ2-3; weak D call: TRBD2 (5 bases). V was clipped by 3 bases and J by 4 bases, with 10 bases between them. The CDR3 spans 14 residues. The germline CDR1 and CDR2 sequences are KGHDR and SFDVKD. This CDR3 reads CATSDPRVADTQYF. The CDR3, as DNA: TGTGCCACCAGTGATCCGCGGGTCGCAGATACGCAGTATTTT.

This clonotype has only a few counts. The chain links TRBV3-1 to TRBJ2-5; TRBD1 matches 7 bases. Germline-derived CDR1 and CDR2 are LGHDT and YNNKEL (reference sequence). With V trimmed by 6 bases and J by 5 bases, 12 bases remained unmatched. The CDR3 covers 15 residues. CDR3: CASSPRKGAWETQYF. In nucleotides, the CDR3 is TGTGCCAGCAGTCCCCGAAAGGGGGCTTGGGAGACCCAGTACTTC.

The J gene is TRBJ1-5, the V gene TRBV2, with no clear D. The CDR3 is 14 amino acids. Trimming shortened V by 3 bases and J by 3 bases, and 9 bases separated the two germline ends. The germline CDR1 and CDR2 sequences are SNHLY and FYNNEI. CDR3 sequence: CASSEGGSNQPQHF. The CDR3 DNA sequence: TGTGCCAGCAGTGAGGGTGGATCCAATCAGCCCCAGCATTTT.

Only a few counts were recorded for this clonotype. V and J are TRBV7-9 and TRBJ2-7, with D uncertain. The CDR3 spans 11 residues. The germline V gene encodes CDR1 SEHNR and CDR2 FQNEAQ (reference sequence). With 3 bases removed from V and 3 bases from J, the gap between germline ends came to 3 bases. The CDR3: CASSFNYEQYF. The CDR3 region has the DNA TGTGCCAGCAGCTTCAACTACGAGCAGTACTTC.

The sample holds many counts of this clonotype. The chain recombines TRBV30 with TRBJ2-3; the D gene is possibly TRBD2 (5 bases). From germline, CDR1 is GTSNPN and CDR2 SVGIG (reference sequence). Trimming shortened V by 4 bases and J by 5 bases, and 13 bases separated the two germline ends. The CDR3 sequence is 13 residues long. This CDR3 reads CAWTPRGKDTQYF. CDR3 nucleotides: TGTGCCTGGACCCCACGGGGTAAAGATACGCAGTATTTT.

This clonotype was observed a handful of times. The chain couples TRBV2 to TRBJ1-6; 8 bases line up with TRBD1. Trimming removed 3 bases from V and 10 bases from J; junction bases left unmatched: 8. This CDR3 has 15 amino acids. CDR1 SNHLY and CDR2 FYNNEI come from the germline V gene. In DNA form, the CDR3 reads TGTGCCAGCAGTGACGAAGGACAGGGAGGATCACCCCTCCACTTT. Protein: CASSDEGQGGSPLHF.